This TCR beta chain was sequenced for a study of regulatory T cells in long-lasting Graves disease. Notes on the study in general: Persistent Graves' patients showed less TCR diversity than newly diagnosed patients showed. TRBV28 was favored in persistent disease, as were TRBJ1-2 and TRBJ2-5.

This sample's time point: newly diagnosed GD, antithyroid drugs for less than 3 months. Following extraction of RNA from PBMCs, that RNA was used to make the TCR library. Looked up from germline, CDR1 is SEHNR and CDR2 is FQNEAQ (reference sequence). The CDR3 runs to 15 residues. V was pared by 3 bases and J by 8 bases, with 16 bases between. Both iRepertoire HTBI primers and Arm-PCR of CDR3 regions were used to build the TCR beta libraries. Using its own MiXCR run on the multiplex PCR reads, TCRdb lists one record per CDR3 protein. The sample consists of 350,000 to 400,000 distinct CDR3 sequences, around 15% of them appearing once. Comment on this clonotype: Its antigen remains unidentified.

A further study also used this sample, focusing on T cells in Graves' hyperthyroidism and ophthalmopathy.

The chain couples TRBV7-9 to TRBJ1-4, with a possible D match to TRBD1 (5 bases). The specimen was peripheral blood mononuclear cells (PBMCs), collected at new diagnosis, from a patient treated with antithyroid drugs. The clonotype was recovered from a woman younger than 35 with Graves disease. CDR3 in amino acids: CASSFQRRGLEKLFF. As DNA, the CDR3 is TGTGCCAGCAGCTTCCAAAGGAGGGGTTTGGAAAAACTGTTTTTT.